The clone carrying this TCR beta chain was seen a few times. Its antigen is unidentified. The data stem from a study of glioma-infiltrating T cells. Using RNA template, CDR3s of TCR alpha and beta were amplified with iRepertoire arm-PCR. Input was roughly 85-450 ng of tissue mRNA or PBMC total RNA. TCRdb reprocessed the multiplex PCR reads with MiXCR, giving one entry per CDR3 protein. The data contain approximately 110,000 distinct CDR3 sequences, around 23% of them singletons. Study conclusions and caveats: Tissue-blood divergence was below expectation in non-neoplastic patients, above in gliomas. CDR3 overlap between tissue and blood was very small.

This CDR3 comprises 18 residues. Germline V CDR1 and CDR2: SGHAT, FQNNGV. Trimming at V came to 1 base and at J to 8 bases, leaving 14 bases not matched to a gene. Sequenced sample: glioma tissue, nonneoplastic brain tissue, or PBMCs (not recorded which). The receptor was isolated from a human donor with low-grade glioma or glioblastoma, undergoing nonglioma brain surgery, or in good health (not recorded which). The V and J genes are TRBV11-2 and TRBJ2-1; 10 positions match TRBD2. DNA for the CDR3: TGTGCCAGCAGCTTAGGAGGTGGACTAGCGGAGGAGGATTATGAGCAGTTCTTC. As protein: CASSLGGGLAEEDYEQFF.